The rows below give T cell receptor beta chains drawn from one sample of a study of shared clonotypes between healthy human individuals. TCRdb's table, derived via immunoSEQ multiplex PCR, lists solely in-frame clones and lacks some. The sample consists of roughly 2.4 million clones, under 97% of them appearing once. Material for sequencing was naive CD4+ T cells sorted from blood. The receptors were sampled from a young man in good health. CDR3s include the opening cysteine and the closing phenylalanine or tryptophan. Each record gives: J gene, V gene, D gene, CDR3 DNA, CDR3 protein. The D gene is left open where the match is weak.

TRBJ1-5 TRBV5-1 TRBD1 TGCGCCAGCAGCCCCTTGACAGGGCTTGATCAGCCCCAGCATTTT CASSPLTGLDQPQHF
TRBJ2-7 TRBV11-2 TRBD2 TGTGCCAGCAGCTTAGATCCGGGGGGTACCTACGAGCAGTACTTC CASSLDPGGTYEQYF
TRBJ2-2 TRBV30 - TGTGCCTGGAGGCCCCCAGGGAACACCGGGGAGCTGTTTTTT CAWRPPGNTGELFF
TRBJ2-7 TRBV7-2 - TGTGCCAGCAGCCCGACGTACTACGAGCAGTACTTC CASSPTYYEQYF
TRBJ2-2 TRBV9 TRBD2 TGTGCCAGCAGCGTCGGCGGGAGGGCGTACACCGGGGAGCTGTTTTTT CASSVGGRAYTGELFF
TRBJ2-5 TRBV7-9 - TGTGCCAGCAGCGAGACCGGGACAAACAAAGAGACCCAGTACTTC CASSETGTNKETQYF
TRBJ2-7 TRBV7-9 - TGTGCCAGCAGTCAGGGTGTGTCCTACGAGCAGTACTTC CASSQGVSYEQYF
TRBJ2-5 TRBV2 - TGTGCCAGCAGCCGAGGCGAGACCCAGTACTTC CASSRGETQYF
TRBJ2-3 TRBV1 - TGCACCAGCAGCCAAGATTGTGGCACAGATACGCAGTATTTT CTSSQDCGTDTQYF
TRBJ2-3 TRBV2 TRBD2 TGTGCCAGCAGGAAGACTAGCGGCCCTTCCACAGATACGCAGTATTTT CASRKTSGPSTDTQYF
TRBJ2-3 TRBV7-2 TRBD2 TGTGCCAGCAGAAAAGCCAAGCGGGGGGCTCCAGATACGCAGTATTTT CASRKAKRGAPDTQYF
TRBJ2-7 TRBV18 TRBD2 TGTGCCAGCTCACCTACGGGACTAGATTTCAACGAGCAGTACTTC CASSPTGLDFNEQYF
TRBJ2-2 TRBV6-5 - TGTGCCAGCAGAGACCTCGTTGGGCTGTTTTTT CASRDLVGLFF
TRBJ2-7 TRBV19 TRBD1 TGTGCCAGTAGTACCGCCGGGACAGCCTCCTACGAGCAGTACTTC CASSTAGTASYEQYF
TRBJ1-2 TRBV2 - TGTGCCAGCAGTTCCACACCGCGGTCTATCTATGGCTACACCTTC CASSSTPRSIYGYTF
TRBJ1-5 TRBV6-1 TRBD1 TGTGCCAGCGGACAGGGCTACAATCAGCCCCAGCATTTT CASGQGYNQPQHF
TRBJ1-5 TRBV6-5 - TGTGCCAGCAGCCGGACCCCCAGACAGCCCCAGCATTTT CASSRTPRQPQHF
TRBJ1-1 TRBV29-1 - TGCAGCGTTGTGATGATTACGAACACTGAAGCTTTCTTT CSVVMITNTEAFF
TRBJ1-5 TRBV28 - TGTGCCAGCAGTTTGTGGGGCTATGGTTTAAGGGGGCCCCAGCATTTT CASSLWGYGLRGPQHF
TRBJ2-5 TRBV7-8 - TGTGCCAGCAGCTTAGCTGAACAGTACCAAGAGACCCAGTACTTC CASSLAEQYQETQYF